This paragraph covers one TCR beta chain sequence. This entry is derived from a study of blood T cell repertoires in COVID-19. Overall study context: PBMCs, B-cell-depleted T cells, or T cells provided the cDNA or gDNA that made up the material.

Produced via immunoSEQ multiplex PCR; TCRdb's table is partial and in-frame only. The table shows roughly 140,000 clones, with more than 80% occurring only once. Germline assignment: CDR1 SGHRS and CDR2 YFSETQ. The CDR3 runs to 17 residues. With V trimmed by 4 bases and J by 10 bases, 14 bases remained unmatched. The receptor was isolated from a man between 65 and 79 years old with acute or convalescent COVID-19. The V gene is TRBV5-1, the J gene TRBJ2-1, with 13 bases matching TRBD2. The sample taken for sequencing was peripheral blood. The CDR3 is CASSRTSGGDPLGEQFF. The DNA for the CDR3 is TGCGCCAGCAGCCGCACTAGCGGGGGGGACCCTCTAGGAGAGCAGTTCTTC.